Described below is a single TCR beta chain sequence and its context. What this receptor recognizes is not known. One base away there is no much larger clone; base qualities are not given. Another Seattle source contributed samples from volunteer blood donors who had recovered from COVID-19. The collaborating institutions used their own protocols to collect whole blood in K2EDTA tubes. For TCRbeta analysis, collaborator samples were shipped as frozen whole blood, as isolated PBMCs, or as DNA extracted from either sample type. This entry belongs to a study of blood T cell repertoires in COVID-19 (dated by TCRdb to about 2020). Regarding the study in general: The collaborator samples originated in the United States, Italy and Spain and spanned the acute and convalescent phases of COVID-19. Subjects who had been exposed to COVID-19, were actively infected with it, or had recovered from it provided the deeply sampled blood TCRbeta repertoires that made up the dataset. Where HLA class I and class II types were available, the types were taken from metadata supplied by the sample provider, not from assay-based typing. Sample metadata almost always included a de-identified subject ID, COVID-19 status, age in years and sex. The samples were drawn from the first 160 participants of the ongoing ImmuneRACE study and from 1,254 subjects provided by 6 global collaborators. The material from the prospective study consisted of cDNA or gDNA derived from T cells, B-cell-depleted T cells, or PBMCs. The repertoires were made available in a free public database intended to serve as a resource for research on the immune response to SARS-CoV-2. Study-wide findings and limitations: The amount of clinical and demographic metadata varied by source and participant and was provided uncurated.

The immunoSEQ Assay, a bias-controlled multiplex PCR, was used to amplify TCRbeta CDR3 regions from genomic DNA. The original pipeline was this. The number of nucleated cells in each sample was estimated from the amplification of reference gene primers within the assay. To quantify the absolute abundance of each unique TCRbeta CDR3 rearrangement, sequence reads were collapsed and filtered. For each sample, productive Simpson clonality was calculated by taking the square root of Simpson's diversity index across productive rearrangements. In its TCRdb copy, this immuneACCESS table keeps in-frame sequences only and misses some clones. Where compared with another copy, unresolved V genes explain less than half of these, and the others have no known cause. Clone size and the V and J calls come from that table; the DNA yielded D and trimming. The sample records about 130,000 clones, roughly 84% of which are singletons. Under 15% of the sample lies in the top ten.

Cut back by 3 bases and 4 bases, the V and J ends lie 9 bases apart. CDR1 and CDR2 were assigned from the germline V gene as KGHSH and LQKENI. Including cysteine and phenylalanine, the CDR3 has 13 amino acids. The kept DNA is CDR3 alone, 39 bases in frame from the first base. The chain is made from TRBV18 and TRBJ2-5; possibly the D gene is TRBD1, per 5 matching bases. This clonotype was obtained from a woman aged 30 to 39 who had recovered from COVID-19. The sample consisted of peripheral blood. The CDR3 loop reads CASSPHQGETQYF. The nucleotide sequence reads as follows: TGTGCCAGCTCACCCCACCAGGGAGAGACCCAGTACTTC.